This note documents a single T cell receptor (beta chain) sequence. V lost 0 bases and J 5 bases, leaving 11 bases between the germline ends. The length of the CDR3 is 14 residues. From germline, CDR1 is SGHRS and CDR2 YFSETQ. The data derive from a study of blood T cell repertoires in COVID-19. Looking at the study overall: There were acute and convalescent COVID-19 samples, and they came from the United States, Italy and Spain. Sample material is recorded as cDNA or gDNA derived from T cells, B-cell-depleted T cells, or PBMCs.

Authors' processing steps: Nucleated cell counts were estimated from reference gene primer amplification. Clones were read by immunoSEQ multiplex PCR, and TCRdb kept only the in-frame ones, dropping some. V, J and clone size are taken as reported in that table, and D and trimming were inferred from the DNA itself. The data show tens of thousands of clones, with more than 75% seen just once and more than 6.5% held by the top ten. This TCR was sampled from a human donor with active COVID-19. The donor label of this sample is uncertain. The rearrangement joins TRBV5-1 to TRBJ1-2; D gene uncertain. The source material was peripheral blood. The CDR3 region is CASSLASGEYGYTF. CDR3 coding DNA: TGCGCCAGCAGCTTGGCCTCCGGGGAGTATGGCTACACCTTC.